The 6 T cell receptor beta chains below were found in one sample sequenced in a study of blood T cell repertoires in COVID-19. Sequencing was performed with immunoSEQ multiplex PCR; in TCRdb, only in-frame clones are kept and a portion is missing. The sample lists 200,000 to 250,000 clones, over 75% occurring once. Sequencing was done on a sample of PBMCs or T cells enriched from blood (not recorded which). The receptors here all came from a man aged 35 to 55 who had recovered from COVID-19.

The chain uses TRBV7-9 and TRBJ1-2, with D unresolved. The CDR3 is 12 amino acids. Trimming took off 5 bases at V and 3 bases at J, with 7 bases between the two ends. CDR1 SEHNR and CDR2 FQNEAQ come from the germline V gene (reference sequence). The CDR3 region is CASSPLHYGYTF. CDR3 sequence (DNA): TGTGCCAGCAGCCCCCTTCACTATGGCTACACCTTC.

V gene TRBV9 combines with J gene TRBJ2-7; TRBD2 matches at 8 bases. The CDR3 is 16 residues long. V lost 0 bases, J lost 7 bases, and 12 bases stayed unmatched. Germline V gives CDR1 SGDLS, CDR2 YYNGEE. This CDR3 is CASSVAGGDPSMEQYF. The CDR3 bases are TGTGCCAGCAGCGTAGCGGGGGGGGACCCGTCTATGGAGCAGTACTTC.

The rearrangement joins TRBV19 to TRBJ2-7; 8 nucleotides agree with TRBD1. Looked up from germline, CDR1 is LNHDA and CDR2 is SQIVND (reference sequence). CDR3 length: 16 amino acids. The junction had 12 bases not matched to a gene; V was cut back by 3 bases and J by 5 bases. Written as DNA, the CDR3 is TGTGCCAGTAGTATTCAGGGCGACAGGGGAAATCACGAGCAGTACTTC. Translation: CASSIQGDRGNHEQYF. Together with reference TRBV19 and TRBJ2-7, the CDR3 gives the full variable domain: DGGITQSPKYLFRKEGQNVTLSCEQNLNHDAMYWYRQDPGQGLRLIYYSQIVNDFQKGDIAEGYSVSREKKESFPLTVTSAQKNPTAFYLCASSIQGDRGNHEQYFGPGTRLTVT.

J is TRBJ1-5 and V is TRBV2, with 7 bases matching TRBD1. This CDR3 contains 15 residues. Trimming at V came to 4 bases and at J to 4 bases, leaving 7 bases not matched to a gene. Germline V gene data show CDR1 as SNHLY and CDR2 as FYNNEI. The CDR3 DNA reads TGTGCCAGCAGTGCGCGACAGGGATCGAATCAGCCCCAGCATTTT. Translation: CASSARQGSNQPQHF.

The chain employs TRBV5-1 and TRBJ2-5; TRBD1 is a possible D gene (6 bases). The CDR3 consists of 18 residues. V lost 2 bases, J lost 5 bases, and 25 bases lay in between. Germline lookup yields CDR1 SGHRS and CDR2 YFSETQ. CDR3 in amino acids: CASSFRRDKGPEGETQYF. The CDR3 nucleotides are TGCGCCAGCAGCTTTCGACGGGACAAGGGTCCGGAAGGGGAGACCCAGTACTTC.

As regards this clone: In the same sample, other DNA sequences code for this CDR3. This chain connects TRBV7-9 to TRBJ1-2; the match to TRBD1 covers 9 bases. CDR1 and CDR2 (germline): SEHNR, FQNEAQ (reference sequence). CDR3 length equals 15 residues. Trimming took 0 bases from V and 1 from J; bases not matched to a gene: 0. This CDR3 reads CASSLAGQGNYGYTF. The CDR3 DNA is TGTGCCAGCAGCTTAGCGGGACAGGGTAACTATGGCTACACCTTC.